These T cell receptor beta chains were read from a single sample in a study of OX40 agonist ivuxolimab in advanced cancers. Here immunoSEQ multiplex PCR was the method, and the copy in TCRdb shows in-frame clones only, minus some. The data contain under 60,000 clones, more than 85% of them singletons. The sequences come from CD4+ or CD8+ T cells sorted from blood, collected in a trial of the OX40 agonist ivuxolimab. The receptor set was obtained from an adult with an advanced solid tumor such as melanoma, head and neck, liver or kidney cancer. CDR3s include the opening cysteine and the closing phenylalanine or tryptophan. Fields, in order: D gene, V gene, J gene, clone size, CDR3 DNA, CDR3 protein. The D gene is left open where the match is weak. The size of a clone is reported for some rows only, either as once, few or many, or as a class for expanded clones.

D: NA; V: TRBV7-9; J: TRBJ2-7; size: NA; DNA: TGTGCCAGCAGCTTACCGGGGTGGCACGAGCAGTACTTC; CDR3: CASSLPGWHEQYF
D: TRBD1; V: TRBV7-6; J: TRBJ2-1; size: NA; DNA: TGTGCCAGCAGCACCCGGGCAGGGGGTCGGGATGAGCAGTTCTTC; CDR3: CASSTRAGGRDEQFF
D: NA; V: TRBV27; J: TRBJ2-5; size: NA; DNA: TGTGCCAGCAGTCCGGGGGACCCCCGTTGGGAGACCCAGTACTTC; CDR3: CASSPGDPRWETQYF
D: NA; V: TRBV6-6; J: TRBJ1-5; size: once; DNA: TGTGCCAGCAGTACAACGGGGCAGCCCCAGCATTTT; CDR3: CASSTTGQPQHF
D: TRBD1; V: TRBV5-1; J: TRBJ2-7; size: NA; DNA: TGCGCCAGCACCACCAAGGACAGGCCCTACGAGCAGTACTTC; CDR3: CASTTKDRPYEQYF
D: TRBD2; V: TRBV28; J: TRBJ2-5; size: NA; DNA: TGTGCCAGCAGTTTAAATAGCGGGAGCTGGGAGACCCAGTACTTC; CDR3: CASSLNSGSWETQYF
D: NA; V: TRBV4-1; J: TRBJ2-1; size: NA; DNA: TGCGCCAGCAGCCAAGAATCGGGATACAATGAGCAGTTCTTC; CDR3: CASSQESGYNEQFF
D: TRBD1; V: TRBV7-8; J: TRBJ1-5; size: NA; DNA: TGTGCCAGCAGCTTCACAATACAGGGGCAGAACAGCAATCAGCCCCAGCATTTT; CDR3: CASSFTIQGQNSNQPQHF
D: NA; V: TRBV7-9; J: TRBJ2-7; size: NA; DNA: TGTGCCAGCAGCTACCGGACTCACTACGAGCAGTACTTC; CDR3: CASSYRTHYEQYF
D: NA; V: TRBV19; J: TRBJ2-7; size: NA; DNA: TGTGCCAGTAGTATTGGAGCAGGAGAAGGGTACGAGCAGTACTTC; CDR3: CASSIGAGEGYEQYF
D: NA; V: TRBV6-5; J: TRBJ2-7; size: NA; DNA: TGTGCCAGCAGTAGATCCTACGAGCAGTACTTC; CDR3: CASSRSYEQYF
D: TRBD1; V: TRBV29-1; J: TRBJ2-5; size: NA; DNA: TGCAGCGTTTCCGGGACAGGGGTAGTAGAGACCCAGTACTTC; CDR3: CSVSGTGVVETQYF
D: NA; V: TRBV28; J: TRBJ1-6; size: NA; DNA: TGTGCCAGCAGTTTAAGCACAGCCTATAATTCACCCCTCCACTTT; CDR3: CASSLSTAYNSPLHF
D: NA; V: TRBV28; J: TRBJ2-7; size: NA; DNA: TGTGCCAGCACATGGGGCGGGGCGGACTCCTACGAGCAGTACTTC; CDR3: CASTWGGADSYEQYF
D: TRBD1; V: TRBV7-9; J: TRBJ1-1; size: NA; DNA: TGTGCCAGCAGCCAGGGGGCGGGCACTGAAGCTTTCTTT; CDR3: CASSQGAGTEAFF
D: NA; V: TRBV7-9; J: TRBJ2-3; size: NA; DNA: TGTGCCAGCAGCTTAGGTACAGGGATCGCAGATACGCAGTATTTT; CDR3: CASSLGTGIADTQYF
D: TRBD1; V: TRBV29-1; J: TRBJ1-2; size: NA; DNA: TGCAGCACGACAGGGAATGGCTATGGCTACACCTTC; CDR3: CSTTGNGYGYTF
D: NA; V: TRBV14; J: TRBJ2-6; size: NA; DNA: TGTGCCAGCAGCCAAGAGGGCAGGGGAGAATCTGGGGCCAACGTCCTGACTTTC; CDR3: CASSQEGRGESGANVLTF
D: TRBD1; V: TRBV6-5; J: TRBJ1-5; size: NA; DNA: TGTGCCAGCAGGGGGGACAGTCATAGCAATCAGCCCCAGCATTTT; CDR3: CASRGDSHSNQPQHF
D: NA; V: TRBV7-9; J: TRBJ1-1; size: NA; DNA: TGTGCCAGCACGCTAGCAGGGGAGAACACTGAAGCTTTCTTT; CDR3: CASTLAGENTEAFF
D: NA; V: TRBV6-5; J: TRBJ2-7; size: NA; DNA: TGTGCCAGCAGTGGGTACCCAGGGTCCTTCCACGAGCAGTACTTC; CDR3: CASSGYPGSFHEQYF
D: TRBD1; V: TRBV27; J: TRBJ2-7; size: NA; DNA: TGTGCCAGCAGTTTTTCCAACGGAGACAGGGCCTACGAGCAGTACTTC; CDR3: CASSFSNGDRAYEQYF
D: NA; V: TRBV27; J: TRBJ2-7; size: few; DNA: TGTGCCAGCAGTTTAAGTCAGGCCGGGGGCGAGCAGTACTTC; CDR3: CASSLSQAGGEQYF
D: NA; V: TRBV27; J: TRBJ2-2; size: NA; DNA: TGTGCCAGCAGTTTAACAGCCGGGGAGCTGTTTTTT; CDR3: CASSLTAGELFF
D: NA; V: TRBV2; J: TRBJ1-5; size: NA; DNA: TGTGCCAGCAGACGAACGGCAGGGCGTCAGCCCCAGCATTTT; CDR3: CASRRTAGRQPQHF
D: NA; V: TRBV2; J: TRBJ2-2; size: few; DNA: TGTGCCAGCAGTGATGGCCTAGCCAATTCGAACACCGGGGAGCTGTTTTTT; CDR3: CASSDGLANSNTGELFF
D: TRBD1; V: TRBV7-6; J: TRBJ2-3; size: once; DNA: TGTGCCAGCAGCTTAGCGGGGGACAGGGCCACAGATACGCAGTATTTT; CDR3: CASSLAGDRATDTQYF
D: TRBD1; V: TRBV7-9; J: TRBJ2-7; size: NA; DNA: TGTGCCAGCCAAGGACAGGCGGCCTACGAGCAGTACTTC; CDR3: CASQGQAAYEQYF
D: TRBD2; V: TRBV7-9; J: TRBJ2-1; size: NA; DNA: TGTGCCAGCAGCTTACCATCTAGCGGGGAGTTCTTC; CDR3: CASSLPSSGEFF
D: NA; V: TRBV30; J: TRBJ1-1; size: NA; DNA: TGTGCCTGGAGTTTGGGGGCGGCGAACACTGAAGCTTTCTTT; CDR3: CAWSLGAANTEAFF
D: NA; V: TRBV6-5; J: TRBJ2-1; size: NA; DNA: TGTGCCAGCAGTACCACAATTGAGCGGTTCAATGAGCAGTTCTTC; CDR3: CASSTTIERFNEQFF
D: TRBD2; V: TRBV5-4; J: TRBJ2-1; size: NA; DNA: TGTGCCAGCAGCGATACTAGCGGGGGCAATGAGCAGTTCTTC; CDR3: CASSDTSGGNEQFF
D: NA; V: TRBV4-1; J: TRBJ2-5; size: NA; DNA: TGCGCCAGCAGCCAAGAAGGCGGCGGGTGGGTCGAAGAGACCCAGTACTTC; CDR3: CASSQEGGGWVEETQYF
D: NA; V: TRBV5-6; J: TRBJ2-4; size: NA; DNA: TGTGCCAGCAGCTCCATGGGAATTGGGGCCAAAAACATTCAGTACTTC; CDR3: CASSSMGIGAKNIQYF
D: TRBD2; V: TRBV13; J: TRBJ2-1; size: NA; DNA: TGTGCCAGCAGCTCGATGGGACTAGCGGGAGTGAATGAGCAGTTCTTC; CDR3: CASSSMGLAGVNEQFF
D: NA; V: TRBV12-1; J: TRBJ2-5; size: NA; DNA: TGTGCCAGCAGCACCTGGAGGAAGCGGGAGAGCCCCCGAGAGACCCAGTACTTC; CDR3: CASSTWRKRESPRETQYF
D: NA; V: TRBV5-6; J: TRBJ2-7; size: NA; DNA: TGTGCCAGCAGCTCCCCGAGCTCCTACGAGCAGTACTTC; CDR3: CASSSPSSYEQYF
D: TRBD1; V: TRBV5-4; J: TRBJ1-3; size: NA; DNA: TGTGCCAGCAGCTTAGGACAGGGTCGTACAAACACCATATATTTT; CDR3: CASSLGQGRTNTIYF
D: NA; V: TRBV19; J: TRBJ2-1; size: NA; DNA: TGTGCCAGTAGTATAGCCCCAGGGACCAATGAGCAGTTCTTC; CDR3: CASSIAPGTNEQFF
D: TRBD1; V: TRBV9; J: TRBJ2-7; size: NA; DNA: TGTGCCAGCAGCGAGGGACAGAATCCCTACGAGCAGTACTTC; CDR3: CASSEGQNPYEQYF
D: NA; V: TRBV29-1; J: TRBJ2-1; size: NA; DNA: TGCAGCGTTGAGGGGGACGTCTACAATGAGCAGTTCTTC; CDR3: CSVEGDVYNEQFF
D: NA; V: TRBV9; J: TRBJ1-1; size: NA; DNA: TGTGCCAGCAGTTTGGGCGGGCAGGGTGCTGAAGCTTTCTTT; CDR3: CASSLGGQGAEAFF
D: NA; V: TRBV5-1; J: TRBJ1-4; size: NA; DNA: TGCGCCAGCAGCGAGGCAGGGAATGAAAAACTGTTTTTT; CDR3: CASSEAGNEKLFF
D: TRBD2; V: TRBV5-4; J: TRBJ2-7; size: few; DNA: TGTGCCAGCAGCGGGACTAGAGGCCAGGAGCAGTACTTC; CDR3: CASSGTRGQEQYF
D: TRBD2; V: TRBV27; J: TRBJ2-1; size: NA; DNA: TGTGCCAGCAGTGGAAGACTAGCGGGAGTTAATGAGCAGTTCTTC; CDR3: CASSGRLAGVNEQFF
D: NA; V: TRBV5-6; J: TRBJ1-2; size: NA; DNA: TGTGCCAGCAGCGTTCGTACTTCCACCTATGGCTACACCTTC; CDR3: CASSVRTSTYGYTF
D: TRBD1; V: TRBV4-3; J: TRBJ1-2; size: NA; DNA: TGCGCCAGCAGCCCCAACAGGGGCCTTAACTATGGCTACACCTTC; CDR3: CASSPNRGLNYGYTF
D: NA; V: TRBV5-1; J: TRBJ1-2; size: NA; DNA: TGCGCCAGCAGCGCGGACGACAACCCCTATGGCTACACCTTC; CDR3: CASSADDNPYGYTF
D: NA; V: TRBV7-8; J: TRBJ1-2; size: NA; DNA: TGTGCCAGCAGCTTAGTTTTGAGGAACTATGGCTACACCTTC; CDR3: CASSLVLRNYGYTF
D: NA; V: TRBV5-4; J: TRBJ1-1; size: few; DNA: TGTGCCAGCAGACCAGGGGTTGGAAACACTGAAGCTTTCTTT; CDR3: CASRPGVGNTEAFF
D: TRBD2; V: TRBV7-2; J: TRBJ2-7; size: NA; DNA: TGTGCCAGCAGCTTAATGCTAGCGGGGGGCCCCGGTGCTCTGGAGCAGTACTTC; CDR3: CASSLMLAGGPGALEQYF
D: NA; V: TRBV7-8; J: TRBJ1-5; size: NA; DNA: TGTGCCAGCAGCTTAACACAGGGATTGAATCAGCCCCAGCATTTT; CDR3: CASSLTQGLNQPQHF
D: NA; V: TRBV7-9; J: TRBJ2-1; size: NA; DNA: TGTGCCAGCAGCTTATACGGAGGTAATGAGCAGTTCTTC; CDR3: CASSLYGGNEQFF
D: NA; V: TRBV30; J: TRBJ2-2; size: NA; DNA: TGTGCCTGGAGTGTGGGACCGAACACCGGGGAGCTGTTTTTT; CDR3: CAWSVGPNTGELFF
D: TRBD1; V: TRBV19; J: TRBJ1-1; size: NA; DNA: TGTGCCAGTAGTAGACCGGGACAGCCACATGAAGCTTTCTTT; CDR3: CASSRPGQPHEAFF
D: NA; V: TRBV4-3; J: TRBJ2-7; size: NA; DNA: TGCGCCAGCAGCCAAGATGGCAACAGGATGAACGAGCAGTACTTC; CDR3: CASSQDGNRMNEQYF
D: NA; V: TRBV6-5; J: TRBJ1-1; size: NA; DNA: TGTGCCAGTTACGGGATCCCGTTCTCGAACACTGAAGCTTTCTTT; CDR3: CASYGIPFSNTEAFF
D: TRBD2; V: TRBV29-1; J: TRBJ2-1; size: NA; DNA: TGCAGCGTCCTGGAGCGGGGGGGCTTGAATGAGCAGTTCTTC; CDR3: CSVLERGGLNEQFF
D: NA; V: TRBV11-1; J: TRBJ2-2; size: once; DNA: TGTGCCAGCAGCGTCGGAACCTACACCGGGGAGCTGTTTTTT; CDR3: CASSVGTYTGELFF
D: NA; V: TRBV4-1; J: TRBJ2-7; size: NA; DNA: TGCGCCAGCAGCCAACGAGGGGGGGGTGGATACGAGCAGTACTTC; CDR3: CASSQRGGGGYEQYF